The 21 T cell receptor beta chains below all came from one sample that was sequenced in a study of blood T cell repertoires in COVID-19. Generated by immunoSEQ multiplex PCR, the TCRdb table keeps only in-frame clones and is missing some. The sample includes a few hundred thousand clones, roughly four fifths of them seen just once. Sequenced input: peripheral blood. Source of these receptors: a young man who had recovered from COVID-19.

The V and J genes are TRBV29-1 and TRBJ2-5, with 7 nucleotides matching TRBD1. V gave up 4 bases and J gave up 0 bases; unmatched junction bases: 2. In germline, CDR1 is SQVTM, CDR2 ANQGSEA. The CDR3 loop spans 13 amino acids. CDR3 sequence (DNA): TGCAGCGTTGGGGGACAGTACCAAGAGACCCAGTACTTC. It codes for CSVGGQYQETQYF.

This chain uses TRBV27 with TRBJ2-3; 9 nucleotides agree with TRBD2. The CDR3 extends over 15 amino acids. CDR1 MNHEY and CDR2 SMNVEV come from the germline V gene (reference sequence). With 2 bases clipped from V and 4 bases from J, the junction kept 4 bases outside the gene matches. The CDR3 reads CASSLGAGGADTQYF. The CDR3 DNA reads as TGTGCCAGCAGTTTAGGGGCGGGGGGGGCAGATACGCAGTATTTT.

This clone was counted a single time. V usage is TRBV2 and J usage is TRBJ2-1; D perhaps matches TRBD2 (6 bases). The germline V gene encodes CDR1 SNHLY and CDR2 FYNNEI. V was clipped by 9 bases and J by 5 bases, with 23 bases between them. This CDR3 region has 16 residues. CDR3 sequence: CARSIKLAGNNNEQFF. CDR3 DNA: TGTGCCAGATCCATTAAGCTGGCGGGGAATAACAATGAGCAGTTCTTC.

The V and J genes are TRBV3-1 (or the pseudogene TRBV3-2) and TRBJ2-5, with a weak D call TRBD2 (6 bases). This CDR3 is 15 amino acids long. The V gene's germline CDR1 is LGHDT and CDR2 YNNKEL (reference sequence). Trimming removed 8 bases from V and 2 bases from J, with 18 bases in between. In nucleotides, the CDR3 is TGTGCCAGCCAGAGTCGCGGGAAAATACAAGAGACCCAGTACTTC. Translating it yields CASQSRGKIQETQYF.

J is TRBJ2-5 and V is TRBV18; D perhaps matches TRBD2 (6 bases). The V gene's germline CDR1 is KGHSH and CDR2 LQKENI. V was shortened by 4 bases and J by 5 bases, with 17 bases between the two germline ends. CDR3 size: 15 residues. The CDR3 sequence: CASSQIGTEGETQYF. CDR3 DNA: TGTGCCAGCTCACAAATCGGGACGGAGGGGGAGACCCAGTACTTC.

The rearrangement links TRBV28 to TRBJ1-6; the D gene is possibly TRBD1 (6 bases). The CDR3 extends over 13 amino acids. V dropped 7 bases and J dropped 7 bases, with 11 bases sitting between them. Per the germline V gene, CDR1 is MDHEN and CDR2 is SYDVKM. The CDR3 protein is CASNGRGNSPLHF. CDR3 bases: TGTGCCAGCAACGGCAGGGGAAATTCACCCCTCCACTTT.

The genes are TRBV3-1 (or the pseudogene TRBV3-2) and TRBJ2-3; TRBD2 might be the D (6 bases). The germline V gene encodes CDR1 LGHDT and CDR2 YNNKEL (reference sequence). The V end lost 4 bases, the J end lost 6 bases, and 20 bases lay between the germline ends. The CDR3 spans 16 residues. CDR3 sequence reads: CASSRGEGGVVDTQYF. The CDR3 region has the DNA TGTGCCAGCAGCCGGGGAGAGGGCGGGGTGGTGGATACGCAGTATTTT.

The chain has TRBV4-1 and TRBJ2-5, with 8 bases fitting TRBD2. CDR3 size: 19 residues. The V gene end was trimmed by 0 bases and the J gene end by 2 bases; junction bases not matched to a gene: 14. Germline assignment: CDR1 MGHRA and CDR2 YSYEKL. The CDR3 DNA reads as TGCGCCAGCAGCCAAGATCCGACGGGTAGCGGGGCGACTCAAGAGACCCAGTACTTC. This sequence encodes CASSQDPTGSGATQETQYF.

V gene TRBV5-1 combines with J gene TRBJ2-1; 9 bases align to TRBD2. The germline gives CDR1 SGHRS, CDR2 YFSETQ. V trimming: 3 bases; J trimming: 2 bases; junction bases outside the gene matches: 12. The CDR3 contains 18 residues. The CDR3 is CASSSVAGAFIAYNEQFF. CDR3 sequence (DNA): TGCGCCAGCAGCTCGGTAGCGGGGGCCTTCATTGCCTACAATGAGCAGTTCTTC.

This clone was seen only once. The rearrangement uses TRBV3-1 (or the pseudogene TRBV3-2) and TRBJ2-7; TRBD2 matches 12 bases. V was pared by 4 bases and J by 4 bases, with 8 bases of the junction left unmatched. The CDR3 consists of 16 residues. Looked up from germline, CDR1 is LGHDT and CDR2 is YNNKEL (reference sequence). CDR3 bases: TGTGCCAGCAGCCGCCCGCTAGCGGGGGGGCGGTACGAGCAGTACTTC. This gives the protein CASSRPLAGGRYEQYF.

Concerning this clone itself: Other DNA sequences in the same sample also yield this CDR3. The gene calls are TRBV3-1 (or the pseudogene TRBV3-2) and TRBJ2-7; D is undetermined. V lost 0 bases, J lost 1 base, and 4 bases lay in between. The CDR3 spans 13 residues. Germline assignment: CDR1 LGHDT and CDR2 YNNKEL (reference sequence). The CDR3 region has the DNA TGTGCCAGCAGCCAAGATCTTTCCTACGAGCAGTACTTC. It translates to CASSQDLSYEQYF.

The V gene is TRBV7-6, the J gene TRBJ1-5; D is ambiguous. V lost 1 base and J 0 bases, leaving 13 bases between the germline ends. This CDR3 contains 17 residues. Germline CDR1 SGHVS, CDR2 FNYEAQ. The CDR3 nucleotides read TGTGCCAGCAGCTTAGGTATACGGGGTCCTAGCAATCAGCCCCAGCATTTT. As protein: CASSLGIRGPSNQPQHF.

The genes are TRBV18 and TRBJ1-1; no reliable D call. Germline V gene data show CDR1 as KGHSH and CDR2 as LQKENI. The V end was cut by 5 bases, the J end by 5 bases, with 6 bases between. The CDR3 has 11 residues. CDR3 sequence reads: CASSSGTEAFF. The DNA of the CDR3 is TGTGCCAGCTCATCGGGAACTGAAGCTTTCTTT.

CDR3 amino acids: CATSRGSGESPLHF. The CDR3 nucleotides are TGTGCCACCAGCAGGGGATCCGGGGAATCACCCCTCCACTTT. The chain links TRBV15 to TRBJ1-6; D not resolved. The V gene lost 3 bases and the J gene lost 10 bases, with 13 bases spanning the gap. The germline V gene has CDR1 LNHNV and CDR2 YYDKDF (reference sequence). The CDR3 contains 14 residues.

V gene TRBV2 combines with J gene TRBJ2-5; D gene uncertain. The CDR3 length is 13 residues. CDR1 is SNHLY, CDR2 FYNNEI, per germline. Deletions cut 3 bases from V and 4 bases from J, with 9 bases between. CDR3 nucleotides: TGTGCCAGCAGTGAGAATACCAGAGAGACCCAGTACTTC. Its translation is CASSENTRETQYF. The complete variable domain, with remaining parts taken from reference TRBV2 and TRBJ2-5, reads EPEVTQTPSHQVTQMGQEVILRCVPISNHLYFYWYRQILGQKVEFLVSFYNNEISEKSEIFDDQFSVERPDGSNFTLKIRSTKLEDSAMYFCASSENTRETQYFGPGTRLLVL.

The rearrangement links TRBV15 to TRBJ1-2; D is ambiguous. Germline values: CDR1 LNHNV, CDR2 YYDKDF (reference sequence). V was trimmed by 1 base and J by 7 bases, leaving 7 bases between them. CDR3 length: 12 amino acids. Here the CDR3 reads CATSRAGGGYTF. CDR3 in DNA: TGTGCCACCAGCAGAGCTGGAGGTGGCTACACCTTC.

This chain connects TRBV12-3 or TRBV12-4 to TRBJ1-2, with 9 bases that match TRBD1. The CDR3 is 13 residues long. The V gene end was trimmed by 4 bases and the J gene end by 8 bases; junction bases not matched to a gene: 5. As DNA, the CDR3 is TGTGCCAGCAGTTCCCGACAGGGGGGGGGCTACACCTTC. It specifies CASSSRQGGGYTF.

The J gene is TRBJ1-5, the V gene TRBV11-2; no clear D gene. There are 13 residues in the CDR3. Germline assignment: CDR1 SGHAT and CDR2 FQNNGV. V lost 1 base and J lost 4, with 5 bases in between. CDR3 in DNA: TGTGCCAGCAGCTTAGGAGAGAATCAGCCCCAGCATTTT. This gives the protein CASSLGENQPQHF.

The chain links TRBV3-1 (or the pseudogene TRBV3-2) to TRBJ2-4; TRBD2 aligns across 11 bases. V lost 4 bases, J lost 1 base, and 3 bases stayed unmatched. Germline-derived CDR1 and CDR2 are LGHDT and YNNKEL (reference sequence). CDR3 length: 16 amino acids. The CDR3 sequence is CASSRLAGTAKNIQYF. CDR3 in DNA: TGTGCCAGCAGCCGACTAGCGGGGACGGCCAAAAACATTCAGTACTTC.

The genes are TRBV5-1 and TRBJ2-5; 13 positions match TRBD2. CDR3 length equals 18 residues. Looked up from germline, CDR1 is SGHRS and CDR2 is YFSETQ. Losses at the gene ends were 0 bases for V and 0 bases for J; bases not matched to a gene: 5. As DNA, the CDR3 is TGCGCCAGCAGCTTGGTGGGACTAGCGGGGACGTACCAAGAGACCCAGTACTTC. It encodes CASSLVGLAGTYQETQYF.

The genes are TRBV19 and TRBJ1-6; D is unresolved. This CDR3 region has 13 residues. Trimming left V 6 bases short and J 9 bases short, with 12 bases between. Germline assignment: CDR1 LNHDA and CDR2 SQIVND (reference sequence). The CDR3 spells CASSLDESSPLHF. CDR3 DNA: TGTGCCAGTAGCCTTGATGAGAGTTCACCCCTCCACTTT.